Shown below are 10 T cell receptor beta chains from a single sample sequenced in a study of CD8 T cells in ankylosing spondylitis. TCRdb re-derived calls from the 5' RACE reads in MiXCR, one entry per CDR3 protein. The sample carries more than 150,000 distinct CDR3 sequences, over 10% recorded once. Sequenced: blood, either unsorted or a sorted T cell fraction (not recorded which). These receptors were collected from a male donor with ankylosing spondylitis or in good health (not recorded which).

The CDR3 reads CASSLGSLHGYEQYF. The CDR3, as DNA: TGTGCCAGCAGCTTAGGTAGCCTACACGGATACGAGCAGTACTTC. The J gene is TRBJ2-7, the V gene TRBV7-9; D gene unclear. In germline, CDR1 is SEHNR, CDR2 FQNEAQ (reference sequence). The V end lost 1 base, the J end lost 4 bases, and 14 bases lay between the germline ends. The CDR3 runs to 15 residues.

The V call is TRBV3-1, the J call TRBJ2-1; 13 bases are shared with TRBD2. V gave up 5 bases and J gave up 10 bases; unmatched junction bases: 8. Looked up from germline, CDR1 is LGHDT and CDR2 is YNNKEL (reference sequence). There are 15 residues in the CDR3. CDR3 amino acids: CASSSGTSGIGEQFF. The CDR3 DNA is TGTGCCAGCAGCTCCGGGACTAGCGGGATAGGGGAGCAGTTCTTC.

Many counts were recorded for this clonotype. J is TRBJ2-7 and V is TRBV7-9; the D gene is possibly TRBD1 (5 bases). This CDR3 is 15 amino acids long. Germline V gene sequence: CDR1 SEHNR, CDR2 FQNEAQ (reference sequence). V lost 5 bases to trimming and J lost 3 bases, with 17 bases between them. CDR3 amino acids: CASSPWEQVDYEQYF. The CDR3 DNA reads TGTGCCAGCAGCCCATGGGAACAGGTGGACTACGAGCAGTACTTC.

The sample holds many counts of this clonotype. The chain uses TRBV27 and TRBJ2-3, with TRBD2 matching over 11 bases. Germline CDR1 MNHEY, CDR2 SMNVEV (reference sequence). CDR3 length equals 16 residues. V lost 2 bases and J lost 2; bases outside the gene matches: 3. This chain's CDR3 is CASSLLAGGLTDTQYF. In nucleotides, the CDR3 is TGTGCCAGCAGTTTACTAGCGGGGGGACTCACAGATACGCAGTATTTT.

This clonotype was observed a few times. This sequence joins TRBV7-9 and TRBJ1-1; 7 nucleotides line up with TRBD1. Germline CDR1 reads SEHNR; CDR2 reads FQNEAQ (reference sequence). The CDR3 has 12 residues. The junction had 5 bases not matched to a gene; V was cut back by 5 bases and J by 8 bases. CDR3 coding DNA: TGTGCCAGCAGCCCCTCAGGGGGAGAAGCTTTCTTT. Encoded protein: CASSPSGGEAFF.

The rearrangement uses TRBV5-8 and TRBJ2-3, with D perhaps matching TRBD2 (6 bases). Per germline, CDR1 SGHTS and CDR2 YDEGEE. There are 16 residues in the CDR3. With 3 bases removed from V and 6 bases from J, the gap between germline ends came to 20 bases. CDR3 protein: CASSWGVESSLDTQYF. DNA for the CDR3: TGTGCCAGCAGCTGGGGGGTCGAGAGTAGCCTGGATACGCAGTATTTT.

The V gene is TRBV12-3 or TRBV12-4, the J gene TRBJ2-1, with 7 bases identical to TRBD1. The CDR3 totals 14 residues. The J segment lost 5 bases and the V segment lost 5 bases, leaving 6 bases of the junction unmatched. CDR3 DNA: TGTGCCAGCAGTCTCGGGACAGACAACAATGAGCAGTTCTTC. Protein: CASSLGTDNNEQFF.

This chain joins TRBV5-1 and TRBJ1-1; the match to TRBD1 covers 7 bases. V gave up 4 bases and J gave up 1 base; unmatched junction bases: 7. Germline CDR1 is SGHRS and CDR2 is YFSETQ. The CDR3 runs to 15 residues. Here the CDR3 reads CASSPGDRANTEAFF. For the CDR3, the DNA is TGCGCCAGCAGCCCAGGAGACAGGGCGAACACTGAAGCTTTCTTT.

CDR3 region: CASSLIGQGTDTQYF. The CDR3 DNA reads as TGTGCCAGCAGCCTCATAGGACAGGGGACAGATACGCAGTATTTT. The rearrangement joins TRBV11-2 to TRBJ2-3; 9 nucleotides match TRBD1. Germline values: CDR1 SGHAT, CDR2 FQNNGV. The CDR3 is 15 residues long. The V and J ends lost 5 bases and 3 bases, in that order; junction bases with no gene match: 6.

This clonotype was picked up a small number of times. The J gene is TRBJ2-4, the V gene TRBV11-2, with 9 nucleotides matching TRBD1. This CDR3 region has 13 residues. After removal of 3 bases from V and 9 bases from J, the junction contained 3 bases not matched to a gene. Germline values: CDR1 SGHAT, CDR2 FQNNGV. The CDR3 protein is CASSFDRGGIQYF. CDR3 DNA sequence: TGTGCCAGCAGCTTCGACAGGGGGGGCATTCAGTACTTC.